The entry below describes one T cell receptor beta chain. Its antigen is unidentified. A read error may explain this, as a much larger clone is one base away. This sample was included in a study of T-cell reconstitution after alpha-beta-depleted transplantation in children. Overall study results and limits: Alpha-beta T cells present about two months after transplant were reported to originate from several hundred expanded graft clones. By one year post-transplant, T-cell counts and diversity largely arose from T cells that were newly produced. Day-60 TCRbeta diversity that was high in some patients was derived from surviving recipient T cells and thymic progenitors.

Using unique molecular identifiers, the investigators prepared the TCRbeta library. Each CDR3 protein gets one entry after TCRdb re-called the PCR reads with MiXCR. The sample lists about 460,000 distinct CDR3 sequences, approximately 10% seen once, with around 2% in the top ten. The germline V gene has CDR1 MNHNS and CDR2 SASEGT. The CDR3 spans 14 residues. Sequenced material: PBMCs, taken before TCRalphabeta/CD19-depleted stem cell transplant. The source is a child younger than 10 with inherited bone marrow failure, due to receive a stem cell transplant. The chain employs TRBV6-1 and TRBJ2-1, with D perhaps matching TRBD2 (6 bases). The CDR3 nucleotides are TGTGCCAGCAGGGCGGGACTCCCATTCAATGACCAGTTCTTC. This gives the protein CASRAGLPFNDQFF.